The present T cell receptor beta chain was sequenced within a study of control samples from healthy donors and cancer patients. In this sample, this clone turned up once. Profiled with immunoSEQ multiplex PCR; TCRdb holds only in-frame clones, not every one. The table has 150,000 to 200,000 clones, roughly 90% seen once; the top ten hold 1.4%. The CDR3 contains 14 residues. Germline V gene lookup returns CDR1 MDHEN and CDR2 SYDVKM. Between the trimmed V and J ends, which lost 7 bases and 8 bases, there was a span of 18 bases. The sequenced sample consisted of blood. The chain uses TRBV28 and TRBJ1-5; D call uncertain. This receptor was identified in a woman between 50 and 59 years old in good health. The CDR3 coding sequence is TGTGCCAGCACGCCCTTGATTAGAGCTGAGCCCCAGCATTTT. Encoded protein: CASTPLIRAEPQHF.